This is a list of T cell receptor beta chains from one sample in a study of T cell repertoires in cytomegalovirus infection. TCRdb recomputed calls from the reads with MiXCR, one row per CDR3 protein. There are 700,000 to 850,000 distinct CDR3 sequences in the sample; 30% to 35% occur only once, and approximately 13% lies in the top ten. Which antigens these TCRs recognize remains unknown. The sample in question was cultured CD8+ T cells from PBMCs, obtained from culture after CMV antigen stimulation. Receptor source: a human donor in good health (CMV status not recorded). Some clones in this sample may be carry-over from other donors' samples. Both conserved end residues are part of each CDR3. Expanded clones get a size class; other rows say once, few or many, or leave the size out.

>TRBV25-1|TRBJ2-2|-
CASSEYTGQGLNTGELFF
>TRBV25-1|TRBJ1-4|-
CASSGGQPTNEKLFF
>TRBV6-1|TRBJ2-4|-
CASSDFLGDAKNIQYF
>TRBV6-1|TRBJ2-1|-
CALGGNEQFF
>TRBV14|TRBJ2-1|few
CASSQPSGGPFSSYNEQFF
>TRBV7-2|TRBJ2-7|many
CASSQSPVYEQYF
>TRBV28|TRBJ2-5|-
CASSLLIGLRETQYF
>TRBV12-3/TRBV12-4|TRBJ1-1|-
CASIDASAFF
>TRBV27|TRBJ1-5|many
CASSYGNSNQPQHF
>TRBV6-6|TRBJ1-4|-
CASSTTEQLFF
>TRBV7-8|TRBJ1-1|-
CASSLATGYGDTEAFF
>TRBV4-1|TRBJ2-1|once
CASSQDKGLRGNEQFF
>TRBV7-2|TRBJ1-1|few
CASSLEGRGYTEAFF
>TRBV27|TRBJ2-7|-
CASSSRTGKGIKGYEQYF